Listed here is a single TCR beta chain. Its specificity is unknown. Measured with immunoSEQ multiplex PCR; TCRdb has only the in-frame clones, and not every one. The table has roughly 24,000 clones, approximately 81% seen once. With V trimmed by 0 bases and J by 2 bases, 6 bases remained unmatched. The length of the CDR3 is 16 residues. CDR1 and CDR2 (germline): SGHRS, YFSETQ. Genomic DNA in an amount of approximately 2 micrograms was extracted from cryopreserved PBMCs and used for the preparation of TCR beta libraries. The source of the sample is a study of cytotoxic CD8 clonotypes in ibrutinib-treated CLL. Study conclusions and caveats: Higher clonality was seen at ibrutinib response and a return toward baseline at progression.

This receptor was identified in a human donor with chronic lymphocytic leukemia. The chain employs TRBV5-1 and TRBJ2-7; the match to TRBD1 covers 9 bases. The specimen was PBMCs, collected before ibrutinib treatment. The CDR3 sequence: CASSLGSGTGTYEQYF. The CDR3 nucleotides read TGCGCCAGCAGCTTGGGGTCCGGGACAGGGACCTACGAGCAGTACTTC.